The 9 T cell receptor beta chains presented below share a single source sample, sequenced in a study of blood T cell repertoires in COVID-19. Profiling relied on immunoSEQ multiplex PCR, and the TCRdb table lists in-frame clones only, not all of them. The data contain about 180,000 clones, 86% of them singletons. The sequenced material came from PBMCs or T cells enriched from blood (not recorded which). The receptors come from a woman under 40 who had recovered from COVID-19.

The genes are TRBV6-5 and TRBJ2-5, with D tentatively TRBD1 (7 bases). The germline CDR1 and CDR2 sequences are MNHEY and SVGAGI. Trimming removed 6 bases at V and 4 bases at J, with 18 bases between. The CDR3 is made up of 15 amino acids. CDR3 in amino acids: CASRRDTGATETQYF. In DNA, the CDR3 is TGTGCCAGCAGGCGGGATACAGGGGCCACAGAGACCCAGTACTTC.

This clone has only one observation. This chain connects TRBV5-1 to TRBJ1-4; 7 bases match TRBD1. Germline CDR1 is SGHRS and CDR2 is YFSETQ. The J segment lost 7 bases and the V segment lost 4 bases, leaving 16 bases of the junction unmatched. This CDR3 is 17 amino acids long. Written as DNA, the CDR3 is TGCGCCAGCAGCATGAGGGTCCTAGGGACAGCAGCTGAAAAACTGTTTTTT. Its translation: CASSMRVLGTAAEKLFF.

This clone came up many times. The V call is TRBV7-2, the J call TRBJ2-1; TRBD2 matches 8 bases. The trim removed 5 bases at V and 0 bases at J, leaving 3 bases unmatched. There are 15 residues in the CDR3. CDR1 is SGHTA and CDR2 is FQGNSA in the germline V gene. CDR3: CASSTGTSSYNEQFF. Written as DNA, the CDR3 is TGTGCCAGCAGCACCGGGACTAGCTCCTACAATGAGCAGTTCTTC.

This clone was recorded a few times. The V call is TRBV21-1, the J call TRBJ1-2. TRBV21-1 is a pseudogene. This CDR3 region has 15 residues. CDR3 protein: CASSKEPPGSYGYTF. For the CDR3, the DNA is TGTGCCAGCAGCAAGGAACCTCCGGGGAGTTATGGCTACACCTTC.

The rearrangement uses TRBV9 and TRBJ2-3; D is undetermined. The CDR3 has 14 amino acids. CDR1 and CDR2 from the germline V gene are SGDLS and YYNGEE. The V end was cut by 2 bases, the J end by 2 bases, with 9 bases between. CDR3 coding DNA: TGTGCCAGCAGCGTTAGCAGCCCCACAGATACGCAGTATTTT. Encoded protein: CASSVSSPTDTQYF. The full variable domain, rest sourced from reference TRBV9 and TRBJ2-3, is DSGVTQTPKHLITATGQRVTLRCSPRSGDLSVYWYQQSLDQGLQFLIQYYNGEERAKGNILERFSAQQFPDLHSELNLSSLELGDSALYFCASSVSSPTDTQYFGPGTRLTVL.

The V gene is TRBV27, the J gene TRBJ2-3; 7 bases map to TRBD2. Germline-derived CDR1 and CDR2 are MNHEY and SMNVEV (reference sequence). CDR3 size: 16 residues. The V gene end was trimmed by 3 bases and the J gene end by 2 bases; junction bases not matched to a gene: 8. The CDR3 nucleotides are TGTGCCAGCAGTTTTCCCAGCGGGGATCCCACAGATACGCAGTATTTT. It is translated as CASSFPSGDPTDTQYF.

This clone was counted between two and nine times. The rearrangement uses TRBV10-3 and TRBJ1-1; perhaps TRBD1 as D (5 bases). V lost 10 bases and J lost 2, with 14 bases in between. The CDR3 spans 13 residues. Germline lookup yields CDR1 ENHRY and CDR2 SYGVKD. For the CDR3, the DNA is TGTGCCAGTGCACAGGAGTTCAACACTGAAGCTTTCTTT. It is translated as CASAQEFNTEAFF.

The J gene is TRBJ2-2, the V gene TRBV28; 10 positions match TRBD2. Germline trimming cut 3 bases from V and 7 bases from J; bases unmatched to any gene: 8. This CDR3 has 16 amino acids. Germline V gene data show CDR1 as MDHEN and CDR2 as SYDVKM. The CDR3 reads CASSFLGLAGVGELFF. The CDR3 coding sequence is TGTGCCAGCAGTTTCTTAGGGCTAGCGGGAGTCGGGGAGCTGTTTTTT.

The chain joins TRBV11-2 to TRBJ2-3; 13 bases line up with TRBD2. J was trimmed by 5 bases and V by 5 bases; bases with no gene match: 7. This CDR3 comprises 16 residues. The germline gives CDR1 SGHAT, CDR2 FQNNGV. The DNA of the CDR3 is TGTGCCAGCAGCCGGACTAGCGGGAGTCTAAGAGATACGCAGTATTTT. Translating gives CASSRTSGSLRDTQYF. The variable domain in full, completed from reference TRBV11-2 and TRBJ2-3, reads EAGVAQSPRYKIIEKRQSVAFWCNPISGHATLYWYQQILGQGPKLLIQFQNNGVVDDSQLPKDRFSAERLKGVDSTLKIQPAKLEDSAVYLCASSRTSGSLRDTQYFGPGTRLTVL.